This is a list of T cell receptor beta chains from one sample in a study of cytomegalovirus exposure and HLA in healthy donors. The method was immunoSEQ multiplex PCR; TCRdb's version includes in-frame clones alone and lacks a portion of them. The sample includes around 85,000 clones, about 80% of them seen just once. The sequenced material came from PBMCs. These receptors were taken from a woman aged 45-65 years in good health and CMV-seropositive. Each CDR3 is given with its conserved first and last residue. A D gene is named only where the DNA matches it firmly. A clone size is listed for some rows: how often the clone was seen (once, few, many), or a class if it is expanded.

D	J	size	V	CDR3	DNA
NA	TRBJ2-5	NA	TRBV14	CASSQGSLLGETQYF	TGTGCCAGCAGCCAAGGCAGTCTGCTGGGCGAGACCCAGTACTTC
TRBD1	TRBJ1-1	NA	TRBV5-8	CASSPRTGSNTEAFF	TGTGCCAGCAGCCCGAGGACAGGATCGAACACTGAAGCTTTCTTT
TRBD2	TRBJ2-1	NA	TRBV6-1	CASRIAGSNEQFF	TGTGCCAGCAGGATAGCGGGGAGCAATGAGCAGTTCTTC
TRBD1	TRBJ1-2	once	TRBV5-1	CASSLGGQGARGYTF	TGCGCCAGCAGCTTGGGAGGACAGGGGGCGCGTGGCTACACCTTC
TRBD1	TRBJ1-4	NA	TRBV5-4	CASSSNRGLNEKLFF	TGTGCCAGCAGCTCGAACAGGGGATTGAATGAAAAACTGTTTTTT
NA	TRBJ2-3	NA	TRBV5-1	CASSRDITSTDTQYF	TGCGCCAGCAGCCGGGACATCACTAGCACAGATACGCAGTATTTT
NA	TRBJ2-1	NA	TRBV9	CASSVVGGGYNEQFF	TGTGCCAGCAGCGTAGTAGGGGGGGGCTACAATGAGCAGTTCTTC
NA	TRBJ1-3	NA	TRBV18	CASSPTSGVSGNTIYF	TGTGCCAGCTCACCGACCTCAGGGGTCTCTGGAAACACCATATATTTT
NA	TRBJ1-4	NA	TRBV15	CATSRDLFATNEKLFF	TGTGCCACCAGCAGAGATCTATTTGCAACTAATGAAAAACTGTTTTTT
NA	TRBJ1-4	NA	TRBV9	CASSVALTNEKLFF	TGTGCCAGCAGCGTAGCTTTGACTAATGAAAAACTGTTTTTT
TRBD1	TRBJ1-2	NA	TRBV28	CASSLWGGQGNYGYTF	TGTGCCAGCAGTTTATGGGGGGGACAGGGGAACTATGGCTACACCTTC